This TCR beta chain was sequenced during a study of T cells expressing NK-cell markers. Study-level background: CD3+CD56+NKG2C+, CD3+CD56+NKG2C- and CD3+CD56-NKG2C+ T cells, once sorted, supplied the TCR beta repertoires. There were seven HCMV-seropositive donors and one seronegative donor among the eight sequenced. Study-level results: In more than 5 donors, dominant CD3+CD56+NKG2C+ clonotypes ranked among the top 10 CD8+ clonotypes.

Points on this clonotype: The antigen is undetermined.

The CDR3 runs to 12 residues. 5'RACE template switching with UMIs produced the TCR beta cDNA. TCRdb reprocessed the 5' RACE reads and reports one entry per CDR3 protein, with no DNA. The table gives about 410,000 distinct CDR3 sequences; the top ten clones make up approximately 11% of it. V and J are TRBV21-1 and TRBJ2-1; TCRdb returns TRBD2, unconfirmable since there is no DNA. TRBV21-1 is reported as a pseudogene. The clonotype was recovered from a woman in her forties or fifties in good health. The sample consisted of blood T cells: a sorted CD56 or NKG2C T cell subset, CD4+ or CD8+ T cells, or bulk PBMC T cells (not recorded which). CDR3 amino acids: CASSKGEFAQFF.